Presented here are 30 T cell receptor beta chains from one specimen sequenced in a study of blood T cell repertoires in COVID-19. TCRdb's table, derived via immunoSEQ multiplex PCR, lists solely in-frame clones and lacks some. The data show about 240,000 clones, about 80% seen once. Sequencing was carried out using PBMCs or T cells enriched from blood (not recorded which). The source of these receptors is a woman aged 40 to 50 who had been exposed to COVID-19.

The chain has TRBV19 and TRBJ1-1, with 7 positions matching TRBD1. Germline V gene data show CDR1 as LNHDA and CDR2 as SQIVND (reference sequence). The CDR3 is made up of 15 amino acids. V shed 4 bases, J shed 3 bases, and the junction held 8 bases outside the gene matches. The CDR3 reads CASSREQGMDTEAFF. CDR3 DNA sequence: TGTGCCAGTAGTAGGGAACAGGGGATGGACACTGAAGCTTTCTTT.

The chain has TRBV9 and TRBJ2-7, with 7 bases that match TRBD1. Germline lookup yields CDR1 SGDLS and CDR2 YYNGEE. The length of the CDR3 is 15 residues. Trimming at V came to 4 bases and at J to 4 bases, leaving 11 bases not matched to a gene. The CDR3, as DNA: TGTGCCAGCAGCCCGGAGACAGGGACGGGATACGAGCAGTACTTC. This translates into CASSPETGTGYEQYF.

The chain links TRBV7-2 to TRBJ1-4; 7 bases fit TRBD1. Germline V CDR1 and CDR2: SGHTA, FQGNSA. Losses at the gene ends were 5 bases for V and 8 bases for J; bases not matched to a gene: 11. The CDR3 totals 15 residues. The CDR3 here is CASSPAGTAGEKLFF. The CDR3 DNA sequence: TGTGCCAGCAGCCCAGCCGGGACAGCTGGAGAAAAACTGTTTTTT.

The chain joins TRBV29-1 to TRBJ2-3; 7 bases line up with TRBD1. The V and J ends lost 4 bases and 4 bases, in that order; junction bases with no gene match: 5. Germline V gives CDR1 SQVTM, CDR2 ANQGSEA. The CDR3 is 13 amino acids. The CDR3 loop reads CSVGQGLADTQYF. As DNA, the CDR3 is TGCAGCGTTGGACAGGGTTTGGCAGATACGCAGTATTTT.

In regard to this clone: This CDR3 is also generated by other DNA sequences in the sample. This chain uses TRBV9 with TRBJ2-5, with 9 nucleotides matching TRBD2. The V segment lost 0 bases and the J segment 2 bases; nucleotides outside the gene matches: 5. CDR3 size: 16 residues. Per germline, CDR1 SGDLS and CDR2 YYNGEE. CDR3 nucleotides: TGTGCCAGCAGCGTAGGTGGTAGCGGGGGTCAAGAGACCCAGTACTTC. It translates to CASSVGGSGGQETQYF.

The V gene is TRBV5-5, the J gene TRBJ2-3, with a possible D match to TRBD1 (5 bases). The germline CDR1 and CDR2 sequences are SGHKS and YYEKEE (reference sequence). V lost 1 base and J 0 bases, leaving 9 bases between the germline ends. CDR3 length: 15 amino acids. This CDR3 is CASSLWGVSTDTQYF. The CDR3, as DNA: TGTGCCAGCAGCTTGTGGGGCGTTAGCACAGATACGCAGTATTTT.

The V gene is TRBV24-1, the J gene TRBJ2-7; the D is unclear. V gave up 3 bases and J gave up 0 bases, with 5 bases separating them. From germline, CDR1 is KGHDR and CDR2 SFDVKD. The CDR3 loop spans 13 amino acids. The CDR3, as DNA: TGTGCCACCAGTGATCCATTCTCCTACGAGCAGTACTTC. This translates into CATSDPFSYEQYF.

The chain recombines TRBV19 with TRBJ2-1; TRBD2 matches at 11 bases. The CDR3 length is 16 residues. Germline assignment: CDR1 LNHDA and CDR2 SQIVND (reference sequence). V lost 4 bases and J lost 8; bases outside the gene matches: 10. The DNA of the CDR3 is TGTGCCAGTAGTAGTGGTAGTAGCGGGGGGGCCTATGAGCAGTTCTTC. The encoded protein is CASSSGSSGGAYEQFF.

This clone was observed many times. This CDR3 reads CASSLLGQGRLNSPLHF. The DNA for the CDR3 is TGTGCCAGCAGTTTATTGGGACAGGGTCGCCTTAATTCACCCCTCCACTTT. This chain connects TRBV27 to TRBJ1-6; TRBD1 matches at 9 bases. The germline CDR1 and CDR2 sequences are MNHEY and SMNVEV (reference sequence). This CDR3 is 17 amino acids long. Trimming cost V 1 base and J 6 bases; bases outside gene matches: 7.

Ten or more counts support this clone. CDR3 protein: CASSQEAGVNNSPLHF. CDR3 nucleotide sequence: TGTGCCAGCAGCCAAGAGGCAGGGGTTAATAATTCACCCCTCCACTTT. The rearrangement links TRBV14 to TRBJ1-6, with a weak D call TRBD1 (6 bases). The CDR3 extends over 16 amino acids. Trimming cost V 0 bases and J 5 bases, with 11 bases left between them. From germline, CDR1 is SGHDN and CDR2 FVKESK.

The chain combines TRBV11-2 with TRBJ2-6; possible D gene TRBD2, 6 bases. This CDR3 comprises 15 residues. Trimming shortened V by 2 bases and J by 2 bases, and 7 bases separated the two germline ends. Germline V gene sequence: CDR1 SGHAT, CDR2 FQNNGV. CDR3 bases: TGTGCCAGCAGCTTATCGGGGGCTGGGGCCAACGTCCTGACTTTC. This gives the protein CASSLSGAGANVLTF.

The J gene is TRBJ1-5, the V gene TRBV19; D is uncertain. V was cut by 5 bases and J by 2 bases, with 10 bases left in between. This CDR3 spans 14 amino acids. CDR1 and CDR2 from the germline V gene are LNHDA and SQIVND (reference sequence). The chain's CDR3 is CASSGPQGNQPQHF. CDR3 bases: TGTGCCAGTAGTGGCCCCCAGGGCAATCAGCCCCAGCATTTT.

The chain uses TRBV19 and TRBJ1-2; no firm D call. V was clipped by 6 bases and J by 4 bases, with 15 bases between them. The CDR3 totals 14 residues. CDR1 is LNHDA, CDR2 SQIVND, per germline (reference sequence). The CDR3 reads CASSKERRAYGYTF. The CDR3 DNA follows: TGTGCCAGTAGCAAAGAACGGCGGGCCTATGGCTACACCTTC.

The chain couples TRBV5-4 to TRBJ2-1; 8 positions agree with TRBD2. Germline-derived CDR1 and CDR2 are SGHNT and YYREEE (reference sequence). With 2 bases clipped from V and 4 bases from J, the junction kept 5 bases outside the gene matches. There are 15 residues in the CDR3. For the CDR3, the DNA is TGTGCCAGCAGCTTAGACGGGGGGGGTTACAATGAGCAGTTCTTC. This codes for CASSLDGGGYNEQFF.

J is TRBJ1-5 and V is TRBV4-1; 9 bases match TRBD1. The CDR3 length is 15 residues. The J segment lost 2 bases and the V segment lost 4 bases, leaving 3 bases of the junction unmatched. Looked up from germline, CDR1 is MGHRA and CDR2 is YSYEKL. CDR3 amino acids: CASSLRTGGNQPQHF. CDR3 coding DNA: TGCGCCAGCAGCCTCCGGACAGGGGGCAATCAGCCCCAGCATTTT.

The chain couples TRBV2 to TRBJ2-7; D uncertain. Trimming pared 2 bases from V and 0 bases from J, leaving 11 bases between. The CDR3 sequence is 15 residues long. Germline V gene data show CDR1 as SNHLY and CDR2 as FYNNEI. In nucleotides, the CDR3 is TGTGCCAGCAGTGAATCCCTTCAACTCTCCTACGAGCAGTACTTC. It encodes CASSESLQLSYEQYF.

V usage is TRBV6-6 and J usage is TRBJ2-3, with D possibly being TRBD2 (5 bases). From germline, CDR1 is MNHNY and CDR2 SVGAGI (reference sequence). The CDR3 contains 13 residues. The V end was cut by 5 bases, the J end by 9 bases, with 15 bases between. CDR3 sequence (DNA): TGTGCCAGCAGTAGGCGTACGGAGGCGACGCAGTATTTT. Translated, it gives CASSRRTEATQYF.

The chain is built from TRBV7-9 and TRBJ1-6, with D possibly matching TRBD1 (5 bases). Trimming removed 2 bases at V and 7 bases at J, with 15 bases between. The length of the CDR3 is 16 residues. Germline CDR1 reads SEHNR; CDR2 reads FQNEAQ (reference sequence). The CDR3 loop is CASSLRGDTRNSPLHF. The DNA for the CDR3 is TGTGCCAGCAGCTTACGGGGGGATACGAGGAATTCACCCCTCCACTTT.

The chain is built from TRBV4-3 and TRBJ1-2; possible D gene TRBD1, 6 bases. Trimming removed 1 base from V and 8 bases from J, with 26 bases in between. This CDR3 is 18 amino acids long. Germline V lookup: CDR1 LGHNA, CDR2 YSLEER. The CDR3: CASSQGGGGGRLSRGYTF. CDR3 coding DNA: TGCGCCAGCAGCCAAGGCGGGGGCGGGGGGCGCCTGAGCCGGGGCTACACCTTC.

The DNA for the CDR3 is TGTGCCACCAGCAGAGATTTCCCCTCGGGGGGGAAACCGGTCACAGATACGCAGTATTTT. Amino acids: CATSRDFPSGGKPVTDTQYF. The chain uses TRBV15 and TRBJ2-3; 8 nucleotides line up with TRBD2. From germline, CDR1 is LNHNV and CDR2 YYDKDF (reference sequence). The CDR3 length is 20 residues. Unmatched junction bases numbered 16, after V lost 0 bases and J lost 2 bases. Complete variable domain (other parts from reference TRBV15 and TRBJ2-3): DAMVIQNPRYQVTQFGKPVTLSCSQTLNHNVMYWYQQKSSQAPKLLFHYYDKDFNNEADTPDNFQSRRPNTSFCFLDIRSPGLGDTAMYLCATSRDFPSGGKPVTDTQYFGPGTRLTVL.

Only one count was recorded for this clone. J is TRBJ1-2 and V is TRBV15; D is perhaps TRBD1 (5 bases). V was clipped by 1 base and J by 6 bases, with 12 bases between them. From germline, CDR1 is LNHNV and CDR2 YYDKDF (reference sequence). The CDR3 runs 14 residues. This chain's CDR3 is CATSRGDRNDGYTF. The CDR3 DNA reads as TGTGCCACCAGCAGAGGTGACAGAAATGATGGCTACACCTTC.

V gene TRBV24-1 combines with J gene TRBJ1-5, with a possible D match to TRBD1 (6 bases). CDR3 length: 14 residues. The germline V gene has CDR1 KGHDR and CDR2 SFDVKD. V was trimmed by 4 bases and J by 6 bases, leaving 12 bases between them. As DNA, the CDR3 is TGTGCCACCAGTGACTCAGGGGTTTCTCAGCCCCAGCATTTT. Its translation is CATSDSGVSQPQHF.

The chain carries TRBV5-5 and TRBJ2-6; D call uncertain. Trimming removed 8 bases at V and 1 base at J, with 16 bases between. CDR3 length equals 16 residues. The V gene's germline CDR1 is SGHKS and CDR2 YYEKEE (reference sequence). The CDR3 is CASESLLISGANVLTF. The DNA for the CDR3 is TGTGCCAGTGAGAGCCTACTTATTTCTGGGGCCAACGTCCTGACTTTC.

V usage is TRBV4-3 and J usage is TRBJ1-6, with TRBD1 as a possible D gene (6 bases). CDR3 size: 16 residues. Per germline, CDR1 LGHNA and CDR2 YSLEER. V shed 3 bases and J shed 4 bases, with 13 bases lying between them. The DNA of the CDR3 is TGCGCCAGCAGCCAGGGGGCAGCGTCGTATAATTCACCCCTCCACTTT. Its protein is CASSQGAASYNSPLHF.

The rearrangement uses TRBV4-1 and TRBJ1-4; D may be TRBD1 (6 bases). The CDR3 loop spans 16 amino acids. Trimming took 0 bases from V and 2 from J, leaving 10 bases between them. Germline V gene sequence: CDR1 MGHRA, CDR2 YSYEKL. The CDR3 DNA is TGCGCCAGCAGCCAAGATGAGGGGGTCACTAATGAAAAACTGTTTTTT. It codes for CASSQDEGVTNEKLFF.

This chain uses TRBV3-1 (or the pseudogene TRBV3-2) with TRBJ1-5; 9 bases are shared with TRBD1. The CDR3 loop spans 14 amino acids. The trim removed 4 bases at V and 5 bases at J, leaving 3 bases unmatched. CDR1 is LGHDT, CDR2 YNNKEL, per germline (reference sequence). The CDR3 reads CASSRQGEDQPQHF. CDR3 coding DNA: TGTGCCAGCAGCCGACAGGGGGAAGATCAGCCCCAGCATTTT.

The chain recombines TRBV5-1 with TRBJ2-1, with 14 bases lining up with TRBD2. This CDR3 has 13 amino acids. V was pared by 3 bases and J by 12 bases, with 2 bases of the junction left unmatched. Germline V gives CDR1 SGHRS, CDR2 YFSETQ. CDR3 protein: CASSSGLAGVQFF. The CDR3 DNA is TGCGCCAGCAGCTCGGGACTAGCGGGGGTGCAGTTCTTC.

This clone has a handful of counts. This sequence joins TRBV5-4 and TRBJ2-1; 11 nucleotides line up with TRBD2. CDR3 length: 16 amino acids. Looked up from germline, CDR1 is SGHNT and CDR2 is YYREEE (reference sequence). V was pared by 5 bases and J by 3 bases, with 7 bases of the junction left unmatched. CDR3 sequence reads: CASSPATSGVYNEQFF. In nucleotides, the CDR3 is TGTGCCAGCAGTCCGGCGACTAGCGGGGTCTACAATGAGCAGTTCTTC.

V gene TRBV30 combines with J gene TRBJ2-3, with 9 bases fitting TRBD1. V was clipped by 2 bases and J by 3 bases; unmatched bases: 6. The germline V gene has CDR1 GTSNPN and CDR2 SVGIG (reference sequence). This CDR3 is 15 amino acids long. This CDR3 is CAWSSGQGRTDTQYF. CDR3 bases: TGTGCCTGGAGTTCCGGACAGGGGAGGACAGATACGCAGTATTTT.

The rearrangement uses TRBV3-1 (or the pseudogene TRBV3-2) and TRBJ2-1, with 8 bases matching TRBD2. From germline, CDR1 is LGHDT and CDR2 YNNKEL (reference sequence). CDR3 length: 16 amino acids. J was trimmed by 4 bases and V by 4 bases; bases with no gene match: 9. This CDR3 is CASSPSIAGTYNEQFF. Written as DNA, the CDR3 is TGTGCCAGCAGCCCCTCAATAGCGGGGACTTACAATGAGCAGTTCTTC.